The T cell receptor beta chain described here comes from a study of Graves' ophthalmopathy and Graves' hyperthyroidism listed by TCRdb under 2018. Describing the broader study: Peripheral blood was collected at initial diagnosis, before any treatment. The study used signatures of the TCR beta repertoire to tell Graves' ophthalmopathy apart from Graves' hyperthyroidism and to predict which patients would progress to ophthalmopathy. In total, over 130 blood samples were TCR-sequenced: some 43 ophthalmopathy, approximately 75 hyperthyroidism and roughly 17 hyperthyroidism-to-ophthalmopathy patients. To explore V-J signatures distinguishing ophthalmopathy from hyperthyroidism, a discovery set of more than 95 patients (fewer than 45 ophthalmopathy, about 57 stable hyperthyroidism) was enrolled. An independent validation cohort comprised 18 hyperthyroidism patients and over 15 patients who later progressed from hyperthyroidism to ophthalmopathy. In roughly six hyperthyroidism patients, the T-cell repertoires found in thyroid tissue were compared with those found in blood. Following sample collection, hyperthyroidism patients were given methimazole at a starting dose of 30 mg daily, and ophthalmopathy patients were given high-dose intravenous methylprednisolone.

Here is what the overall study found, with its caveats: Among expanded thyroid clonotypes with frequency above 0.001, most also showed up in blood, which suggests that blood repertoires may reflect the thyroid immune response. In validation, the model predicted ophthalmopathy progression with more than 70% sensitivity and about 73% specificity; 12 predicted patients were CT-confirmed with GO in a median of about 6.1 months. No statistical method was used to predetermine the sample size, and group allocation was not hidden from the investigators. In cross-validation, the 13-signature model distinguished ophthalmopathy from stable hyperthyroidism with nearly 90% sensitivity and around 84% specificity, while in the test set the corresponding values were about 80% and 75%.

Stable hyperthyroidism was defined as no progression to ophthalmopathy within 18 months of follow-up. Hyperthyroidism patients were newly diagnosed, were aged 18 to 65 years, and had a disease duration under 2 months. Patients with other autoimmune diseases, uncontrolled infections, pregnancy or lactation were excluded. Clinical symptoms, serum thyroxine, TRAb, thyroid ultrasound and orbital computed tomography formed the basis of the diagnosis. Using Ficoll-Paque density gradient centrifugation, PBMCs were isolated from 8.5 to 10 ml of fresh peripheral blood. Total RNA was extracted with Trizol reagent and quality-checked on an Agilent 2100 Bioanalyzer. Remarks on this clonotype: The clone's antigen remains unknown. Per-base quality was not reported, and no clone a single base away is much larger than it.

The CDR3 starts with the cysteine, ends with the phenylalanine, and has 16 residues. Only the CDR3 portion is preserved as DNA: 48 bases, with reading frame beginning at the first base. The V end loses 2 bases and the J end loses 4 bases, and a stretch of 18 bases separates them. For repertoire sequencing, the TCR beta CDR3 regions were amplified from RNA transcripts. HTBI primers and the Qiagen OneStep RT-PCR kit were used in a first-round RT-PCR, which was followed by a second-round multiplex PCR, size selection and purification. The libraries underwent paired-end sequencing with 100 bp reads on an Illumina HiSeq2000. The authors processed their data as follows. SOAPnuke was used to process the reads, removing any read that contained adapters or uncalled bases, had a mean Phred below 15, or lacked an exact match to the constant primer or identifier. COPE v1.2.5 was used to merge high-quality paired reads. Unique nucleotide sequences were defined as clonotypes and aligned to IMGT TRB V, D and J references using MiTCR v1.1. The analysis was limited to V-J combinations with a frequency above 0.0001, which together covered approximately 99% of repertoires. A TCR clonal expansion and chaos score per V-J combination was defined as the ratio of F50 clonal expansion to chaos observed in the TCRdist matrix. Welch's t-statistics and random forest were used to narrow the features down to approximately twelve V-J combinations, which were then fed into a naive Bayes classifier. Thyroid-blood repertoire similarity was quantified with the Morisita-Horn index. In TCRdb, the public reads were trimmed at Q25 with fastp and aligned with MiXCR, with productive beta chains retained. Every entry covers one CDR3 protein and lists the most common genes and DNA from its rows. None of the V and J calls come from the authors' own analysis; TCRdb made them. The sample yields 400,000 or so distinct CDR3 sequences; roughly 17% were counted once. Roughly 2.4% of the sample comes from the top ten.

This sequence was found in an adult woman with stable Graves' hyperthyroidism. Sequencing input: peripheral blood. The sequence joins TRBV12-3 or TRBV12-4 to TRBJ2-7, with the D gene not confidently named. The CDR3 protein is CASSLSGARERYEQYF. The nucleotide sequence is given as TGTGCCAGCAGTTTATCAGGTGCGAGAGAACGGTACGAGCAGTACTTC.